This passage covers 31 T cell receptor beta chains from one sample sequenced in a study of T cell responses to AZD1222 COVID-19 vaccine. The data were produced by immunoSEQ multiplex PCR, yet TCRdb's version contains in-frame clones alone and is incomplete. The repertoire holds some 150,000 clones, with about 88% as singletons. This specimen consisted of peripheral blood, obtained on day 0 of AZD1222 vaccination. Receptors originate from an adult in good health.

Here the CDR3 reads CASSERTGNNSPLHF. CDR3 in DNA: TGTGCCAGCAGCGAACGGACAGGGAATAATTCACCCCTCCACTTT. The chain is built from TRBV9 and TRBJ1-6, with 8 bases identical to TRBD1. The CDR3 runs to 15 residues. Germline lookup yields CDR1 SGDLS and CDR2 YYNGEE. V was clipped by 3 bases and J by 5 bases; unmatched bases: 4.

The chain has TRBV5-4 and TRBJ2-1; 7 bases are a match to TRBD1. This CDR3 comprises 15 residues. CDR1 and CDR2 from the germline V gene are SGHNT and YYREEE (reference sequence). The V gene end was trimmed by 4 bases and the J gene end by 1 base; junction bases not matched to a gene: 5. The CDR3 sequence is CASSGTVVSYNEQFF. CDR3 sequence (DNA): TGTGCCAGCAGCGGGACAGTTGTTTCCTACAATGAGCAGTTCTTC. Full variable domain (rest looked up from reference TRBV5-4 and TRBJ2-1): ETGVTQSPTHLIKTRGQQVTLRCSSQSGHNTVSWYQQALGQGPQFIFQYYREEENGRGNFPPRFSGLQFPNYSSELNVNALELDDSALYLCASSGTVVSYNEQFFGPGTRLTVL.

The V gene is TRBV28, the J gene TRBJ1-2; the match to TRBD1 covers 7 bases. The V and J ends lost 6 bases and 4 bases, in that order; junction bases with no gene match: 5. The CDR3 contains 13 residues. Germline V lookup: CDR1 MDHEN, CDR2 SYDVKM. In DNA, the CDR3 is TGTGCCAGCAGCGGCGGGACAGTCTATGGCTACACCTTC. It codes for CASSGGTVYGYTF.

This chain links TRBV4-2 with TRBJ2-3; TRBD2 aligns across 9 bases. V dropped 7 bases and J dropped 6; count of bases not matched to a gene: 8. Germline V lookup: CDR1 LGHNA, CDR2 YNFKEQ. The CDR3 sequence is 14 residues long. The CDR3 sequence is CASTAGTSLDTQYF. The CDR3 region has the DNA TGTGCCAGCACCGCCGGGACTAGCTTGGATACGCAGTATTTT.

The rearrangement uses TRBV28 and TRBJ2-5; D is perhaps TRBD1 (5 bases). The CDR3 is 14 residues long. Germline V lookup: CDR1 MDHEN, CDR2 SYDVKM. Trimming took 4 bases from V and 6 from J, leaving 15 bases between them. The CDR3 here is CASSSDTPTKTQYF. The DNA for the CDR3 is TGTGCCAGCAGTTCGGACACCCCGACCAAGACCCAGTACTTC.

The table lists this clone with a few counts. The genes are TRBV6-5 and TRBJ2-3, with TRBD2 identical over 7 bases. In germline, CDR1 is MNHEY, CDR2 SVGAGI. Trimming at V came to 7 bases and at J to 7 bases, leaving 14 bases not matched to a gene. This CDR3 has 15 residues. The DNA of the CDR3 is TGTGCCAGCAACTGGGGCGGGAGTGTATCAAATACGCAGTATTTT. Translating gives CASNWGGSVSNTQYF.

The rearrangement links TRBV7-2 to TRBJ2-7, with a weak D call TRBD1 (5 bases). The CDR3 covers 15 residues. Trimming took off 1 base at V and 0 bases at J, with 10 bases between the two ends. CDR1 SGHTA and CDR2 FQGNSA come from the germline V gene. CDR3 loop: CASSLVAGYSYEQYF. In DNA, the CDR3 is TGTGCCAGCAGCTTAGTGGCAGGGTACTCCTACGAGCAGTACTTC.

There are a few counts of this clone. The chain recombines TRBV6-2 or TRBV6-3 with TRBJ2-1, with D possibly being TRBD2 (6 bases). This CDR3 is 15 amino acids long. The V gene's germline CDR1 is MNHEY and CDR2 SVGEGT. V was cut by 5 bases and J by 4 bases, with 15 bases left in between. Written as DNA, the CDR3 is TGTGCCAGCAGTAATAGGGCAGGGACTTACAATGAGCAGTTCTTC. Translated, it gives CASSNRAGTYNEQFF.

The J gene is TRBJ1-6, the V gene TRBV30; 9 positions agree with TRBD1. This CDR3 has 14 residues. J gave up 8 bases and V 3 bases, and 5 bases lay outside the gene matches. The germline V gene encodes CDR1 GTSNPN and CDR2 SVGIG (reference sequence). CDR3 nucleotide sequence: TGTGCCTGGAGGGGACAGGGTTTTTATTCACCCCTCCACTTT. Translation: CAWRGQGFYSPLHF.

The chain employs TRBV4-3 and TRBJ1-4; D gene unclear. This CDR3 is 15 amino acids long. The germline V gene encodes CDR1 LGHNA and CDR2 YSLEER. The V end lost 0 bases, the J end lost 5 bases, and 10 bases lay between the germline ends. In DNA form, the CDR3 reads TGCGCCAGCAGCCAAGATTCACAGCTAAATGAAAAACTGTTTTTT. Translated: CASSQDSQLNEKLFF.

This clone was counted between two and nine times. The chain has TRBV29-1 and TRBJ2-7; D gene uncertain. CDR3 length: 13 amino acids. Trimming took 3 bases from V and 4 from J, leaving 13 bases between them. CDR1 and CDR2 (germline): SQVTM, ANQGSEA. In DNA form, the CDR3 reads TGCAGCGTTGAGGGTACGGAGCCTTACGAGCAGTACTTC. Encoded protein: CSVEGTEPYEQYF.

The chain couples TRBV19 to TRBJ2-3, with D tentatively TRBD1 or TRBD2 (5 bases each). V dropped 6 bases and J dropped 1 base, with 23 bases sitting between them. The length of the CDR3 is 18 residues. Germline CDR1 reads LNHDA; CDR2 reads SQIVND (reference sequence). Here the CDR3 reads CASSWFGAGPSRTDTQYF. In DNA, the CDR3 is TGTGCCAGTAGCTGGTTCGGGGCCGGACCTTCGCGCACAGATACGCAGTATTTT.

V and J are TRBV27 and TRBJ1-1; maybe TRBD1 (6 bases). This CDR3 is built from 16 residues. The V gene's germline CDR1 is MNHEY and CDR2 SMNVEV (reference sequence). Trimming pared 0 bases from V and 6 bases from J, leaving 17 bases between. Here the CDR3 DNA reads TGTGCCAGCAGTTTATCGGGGGCCCTTAATGGCCCTGAAGCTTTCTTT. Encoded protein: CASSLSGALNGPEAFF.

The chain joins TRBV12-3 or TRBV12-4 to TRBJ2-5, with D possibly being TRBD1 or TRBD2 (5 bases each). Deletions cut 5 bases from V and 5 bases from J, with 9 bases between. The CDR3 is 12 residues long. CDR3 DNA sequence: TGTGCCAGCAGTAGGGGAGAGGAGACCCAGTACTTC. It encodes CASSRGEETQYF.

This chain links TRBV6-5 with TRBJ1-2; 8 bases are a match to TRBD1. The CDR3 spans 15 residues. Trimming cost V 6 bases and J 6 bases; bases outside gene matches: 12. CDR1 and CDR2 from the germline V gene are MNHEY and SVGAGI. The CDR3 DNA reads TGTGCCAGCAGCCCGGACAGGGTGGGGGTTGATGGCTACACCTTC. It encodes CASSPDRVGVDGYTF.

V and J are TRBV19 and TRBJ1-1, with 8 bases identical to TRBD1. V lost 6 bases to trimming and J lost 1 base; unmatched junction nucleotides: 7. Germline assignment: CDR1 LNHDA and CDR2 SQIVND (reference sequence). This CDR3 is built from 15 residues. This CDR3 is CASRNPGGANTEAFF. The CDR3 DNA follows: TGTGCCAGTAGAAACCCAGGGGGCGCGAACACTGAAGCTTTCTTT.

The chain employs TRBV27 and TRBJ2-2; a weak D match, TRBD1 (5 bases). The CDR3 consists of 16 residues. Germline V gene lookup returns CDR1 MNHEY and CDR2 SMNVEV (reference sequence). Between the trimmed V and J ends, which lost 4 bases and 6 bases, there was a span of 18 bases. CDR3 nucleotide sequence: TGTGCCAGCAGTTGGGGCTTTGGGTCGCGTGCCGGGGAGCTGTTTTTT. Its protein is CASSWGFGSRAGELFF.

The V gene is TRBV29-1, the J gene TRBJ1-2; D remains unclear. This CDR3 has 13 residues. Trimming removed 2 bases at V and 3 bases at J, with 10 bases between. Germline V gene sequence: CDR1 SQVTM, CDR2 ANQGSEA. The CDR3 loop reads CSVELVLDYGYTF. The CDR3 coding sequence is TGCAGCGTTGAACTTGTGTTAGACTATGGCTACACCTTC.

J is TRBJ2-2 and V is TRBV13; possibly TRBD2 for D (6 bases). Deletions cut 5 bases from V and 7 bases from J, with 17 bases between. This CDR3 has 15 amino acids. The germline gives CDR1 PRHDT, CDR2 FYEKMQ (reference sequence). In DNA form, the CDR3 reads TGTGCCAGCAGCCAAGTGGGGGGAATGGACGGGGAGCTGTTTTTT. Translating it yields CASSQVGGMDGELFF.

The chain combines TRBV4-3 with TRBJ2-7; D possibly corresponds to TRBD2 (6 bases). Germline V gene sequence: CDR1 LGHNA, CDR2 YSLEER. This CDR3 has 14 amino acids. V was shortened by 0 bases and J by 2 bases, with 8 bases between the two germline ends. The CDR3, as DNA: TGCGCCAGCAGCCAAGAGGAGGGCCCCTACGAGCAGTACTTC. Translation: CASSQEEGPYEQYF.

The chain links TRBV9 to TRBJ1-1, with a possible D match to TRBD1 (6 bases). Trimming stripped 3 bases from V and 0 bases from J, with 12 bases between. Germline CDR1 reads SGDLS; CDR2 reads YYNGEE. The CDR3 contains 15 residues. The CDR3 DNA reads as TGTGCCAGCAGCGCGACAGGTAGGATGAACACTGAAGCTTTCTTT. Translation: CASSATGRMNTEAFF.

The CDR3 reads CASSETGDYGYTF. The CDR3, as DNA: TGTGCCAGCAGCGAGACAGGGGATTATGGCTACACCTTC. This chain links TRBV7-3 with TRBJ1-2; 8 nucleotides align to TRBD1. J gave up 5 bases and V 5 bases, and 4 bases lay outside the gene matches. This CDR3 has 13 amino acids. Germline values: CDR1 SGHTA, CDR2 FQGTGA.

V usage is TRBV27 and J usage is TRBJ1-1; 10 bases fit TRBD1. The V gene end was trimmed by 8 bases and the J gene end by 4 bases; junction bases not matched to a gene: 1. This CDR3 is 12 amino acids long. Germline-derived CDR1 and CDR2 are MNHEY and SMNVEV (reference sequence). In nucleotides, the CDR3 is TGTGCCAGCCGGGACAGGGGCACTGAAGCTTTCTTT. It encodes CASRDRGTEAFF.

This chain joins TRBV19 and TRBJ1-5, with D uncertain. The CDR3 sequence is 14 residues long. Germline CDR1 is LNHDA and CDR2 is SQIVND (reference sequence). Trimming took off 2 bases at V and 6 bases at J, with 11 bases between the two ends. CDR3 sequence: CASSILAVGQPQHF. The CDR3 nucleotides read TGTGCCAGTAGTATACTGGCGGTCGGTCAGCCCCAGCATTTT.

The table lists this clone with a few counts. CDR3 nucleotides: TGTGCCAGCAGTGACTTAAAATTCGGCTACACCTTC. As protein: CASSDLKFGYTF. The chain links TRBV2 to TRBJ1-2, with D uncertain. The germline V gene encodes CDR1 SNHLY and CDR2 FYNNEI. This CDR3 has 12 amino acids. V shed 3 bases and J shed 8 bases, with 10 bases lying between them.

This chain uses TRBV7-8 with TRBJ1-2; 7 positions agree with TRBD1. The CDR3 sequence is 16 residues long. The V gene's germline CDR1 is SGHVS and CDR2 FQNEAQ. J was trimmed by 7 bases and V by 3 bases; bases with no gene match: 14. The CDR3 DNA sequence: TGTGCCAGCAGCTTGAGACAGGACAGGCGCCCTGGTGGCTACACCTTC. It is translated as CASSLRQDRRPGGYTF.

A single count supports this clone. A junction boundary mismatches the germline segment, possibly from a read error. V usage is TRBV7-9 and J usage is TRBJ1-1; a weak D match, TRBD1 (5 bases). Germline loops: CDR1 SEHNR, CDR2 FQNEAQ (reference sequence). The CDR3 runs to 11 residues. CDR3 DNA: TGTGCCAGCATCACTAAATCCGGACACCAATTT. It yields the protein CASITKSGHQF.

V is TRBV30 and J is TRBJ1-4; 11 nucleotides match TRBD1. The CDR3 extends over 16 amino acids. Per the germline V gene, CDR1 is GTSNPN and CDR2 is SVGIG (reference sequence). Trimming at V came to 3 bases and at J to 6 bases, leaving 9 bases not matched to a gene. The CDR3 nucleotides read TGTGCCTGGAGGCGACGAATGGGACAGGGGGATGAAAAACTGTTTTTT. This translates into CAWRRRMGQGDEKLFF.

V and J are TRBV5-1 and TRBJ2-3; D not certain. Germline V gene sequence: CDR1 SGHRS, CDR2 YFSETQ. Between the trimmed V and J ends, which lost 0 bases and 4 bases, there was a span of 6 bases. This CDR3 is built from 13 residues. CDR3 sequence reads: CASSLDSADTQYF. The CDR3 nucleotides read TGCGCCAGCAGCTTGGACAGCGCAGATACGCAGTATTTT.

The chain uses TRBV28 and TRBJ1-6; 7 nucleotides line up with TRBD1. J was trimmed by 7 bases and V by 4 bases; bases with no gene match: 4. Germline values: CDR1 MDHEN, CDR2 SYDVKM. The CDR3 extends over 14 amino acids. CDR3 sequence reads: CASSSPGQNSPLHF. The CDR3 region has the DNA TGTGCCAGCAGTTCCCCGGGACAGAATTCACCCCTCCACTTT.

The genes are TRBV3-1 (or the pseudogene TRBV3-2) and TRBJ1-5; TRBD1 matches 9 bases. The CDR3 extends over 15 amino acids. Trimming took 1 base from V and 7 from J; bases not matched to a gene: 5. From germline, CDR1 is LGHDT and CDR2 YNNKEL (reference sequence). The CDR3, as DNA: TGTGCCAGCAGCCAAGGCCGGGACAGGGCCCAGCCCCAGCATTTT. The encoded protein is CASSQGRDRAQPQHF.